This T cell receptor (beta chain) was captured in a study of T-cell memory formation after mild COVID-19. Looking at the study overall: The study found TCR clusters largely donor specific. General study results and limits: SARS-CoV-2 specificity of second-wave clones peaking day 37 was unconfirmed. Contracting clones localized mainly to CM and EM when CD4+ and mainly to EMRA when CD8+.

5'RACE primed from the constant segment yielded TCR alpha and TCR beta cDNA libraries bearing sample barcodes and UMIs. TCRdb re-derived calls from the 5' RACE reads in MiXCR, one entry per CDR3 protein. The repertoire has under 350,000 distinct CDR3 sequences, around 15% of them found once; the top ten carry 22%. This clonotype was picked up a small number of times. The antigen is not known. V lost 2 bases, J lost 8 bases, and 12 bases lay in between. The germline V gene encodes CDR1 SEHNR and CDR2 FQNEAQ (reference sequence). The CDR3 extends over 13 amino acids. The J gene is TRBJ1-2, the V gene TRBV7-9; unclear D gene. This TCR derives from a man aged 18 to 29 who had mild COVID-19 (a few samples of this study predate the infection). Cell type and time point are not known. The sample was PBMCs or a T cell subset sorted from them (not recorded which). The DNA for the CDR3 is TGTGCCAGCAGCTTACCGGGGTCAGGAGGCTACACCTTC. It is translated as CASSLPGSGGYTF.